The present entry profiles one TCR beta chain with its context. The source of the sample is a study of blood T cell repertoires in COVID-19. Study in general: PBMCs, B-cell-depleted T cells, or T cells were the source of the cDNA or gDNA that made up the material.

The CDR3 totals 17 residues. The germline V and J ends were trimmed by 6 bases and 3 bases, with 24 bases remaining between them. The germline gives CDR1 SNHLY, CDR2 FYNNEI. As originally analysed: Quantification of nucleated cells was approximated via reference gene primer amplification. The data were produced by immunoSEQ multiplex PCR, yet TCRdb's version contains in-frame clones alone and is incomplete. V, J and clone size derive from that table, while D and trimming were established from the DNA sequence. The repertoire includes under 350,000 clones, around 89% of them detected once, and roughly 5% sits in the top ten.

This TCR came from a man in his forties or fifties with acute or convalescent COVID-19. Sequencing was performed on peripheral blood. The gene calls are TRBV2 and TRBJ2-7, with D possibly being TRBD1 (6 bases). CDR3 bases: TGTGCCAGCAGCCTTGAAGGGCCAGGGGTTGGCCGCTACGAGCAGTACTTC. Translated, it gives CASSLEGPGVGRYEQYF.